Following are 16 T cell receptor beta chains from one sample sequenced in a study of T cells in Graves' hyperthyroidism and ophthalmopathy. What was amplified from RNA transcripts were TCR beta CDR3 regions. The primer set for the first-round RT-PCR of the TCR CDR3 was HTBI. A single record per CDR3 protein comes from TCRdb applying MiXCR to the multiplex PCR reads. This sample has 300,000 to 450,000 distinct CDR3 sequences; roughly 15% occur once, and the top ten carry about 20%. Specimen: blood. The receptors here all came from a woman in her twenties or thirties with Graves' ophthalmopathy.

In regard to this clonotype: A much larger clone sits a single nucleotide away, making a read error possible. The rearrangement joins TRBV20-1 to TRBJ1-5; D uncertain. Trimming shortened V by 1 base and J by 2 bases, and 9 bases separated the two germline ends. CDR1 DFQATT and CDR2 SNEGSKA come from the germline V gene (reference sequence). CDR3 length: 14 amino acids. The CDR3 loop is CSARVLSRNQPQHF. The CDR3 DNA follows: TGCAGTGCTAGAGTTTTAAGTCGCAATCAGCCCCAGCATTTT.

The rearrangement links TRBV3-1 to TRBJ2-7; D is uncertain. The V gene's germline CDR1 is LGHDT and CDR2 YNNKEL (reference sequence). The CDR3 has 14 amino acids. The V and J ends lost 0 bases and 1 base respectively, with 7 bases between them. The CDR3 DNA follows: TGTGCCAGCAGCCAAGATTGGGGATCCTACGAGCAGTACTTC. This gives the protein CASSQDWGSYEQYF.

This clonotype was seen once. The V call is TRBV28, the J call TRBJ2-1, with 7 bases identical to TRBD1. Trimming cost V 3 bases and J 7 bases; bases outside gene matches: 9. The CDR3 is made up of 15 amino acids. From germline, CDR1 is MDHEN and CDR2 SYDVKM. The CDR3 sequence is CASSLVYRGENEQFF. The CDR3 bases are TGTGCCAGCAGTTTGGTGTACAGGGGAGAGAATGAGCAGTTCTTC.

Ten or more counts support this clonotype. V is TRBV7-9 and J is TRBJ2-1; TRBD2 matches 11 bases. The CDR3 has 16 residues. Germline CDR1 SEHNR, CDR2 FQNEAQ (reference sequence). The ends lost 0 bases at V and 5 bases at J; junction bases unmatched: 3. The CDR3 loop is CASSLARLAGHNEQFF. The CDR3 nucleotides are TGTGCCAGCAGCTTAGCCCGACTAGCGGGGCACAATGAGCAGTTCTTC. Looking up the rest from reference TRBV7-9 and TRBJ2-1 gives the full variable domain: DTGVSQNPRHKITKRGQNVTFRCDPISEHNRLYWYRQTLGQGPEFLTYFQNEAQLEKSRLLSDRFSAERPKGSFSTLEIQRTEQGDSAMYLCASSLARLAGHNEQFFGPGTRLTVL.

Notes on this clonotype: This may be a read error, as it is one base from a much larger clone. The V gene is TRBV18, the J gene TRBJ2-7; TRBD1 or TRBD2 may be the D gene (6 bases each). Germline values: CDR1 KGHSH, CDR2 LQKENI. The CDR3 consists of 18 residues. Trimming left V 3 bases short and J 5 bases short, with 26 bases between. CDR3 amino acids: CASSPWVGSGEVVDEQYF. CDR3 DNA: TGTGCCAGCTCACCTTGGGTCGGCTCAGGGGAGGTAGTCGACGAGCAGTACTTC. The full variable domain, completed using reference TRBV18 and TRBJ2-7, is NAGVMQNPRHLVRRRGQEARLRCSPMKGHSHVYWYRQLPEEGLKFMVYLQKENIIDESGMPKERFSAEFPKEGPSILRIQQVVRGDSAAYFCASSPWVGSGEVVDEQYFGPGTRLTVT.

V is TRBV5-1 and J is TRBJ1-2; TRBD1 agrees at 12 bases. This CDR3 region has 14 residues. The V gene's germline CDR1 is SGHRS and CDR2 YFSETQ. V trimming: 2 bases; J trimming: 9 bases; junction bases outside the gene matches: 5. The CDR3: CASSFEGQGASYTF. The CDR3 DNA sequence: TGCGCCAGCAGCTTTGAGGGACAGGGGGCTAGCTACACCTTC.

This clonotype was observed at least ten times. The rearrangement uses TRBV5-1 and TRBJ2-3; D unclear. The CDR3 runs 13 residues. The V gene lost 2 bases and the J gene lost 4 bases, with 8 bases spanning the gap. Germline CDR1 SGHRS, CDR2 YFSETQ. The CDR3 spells CASSLQGADTQYF. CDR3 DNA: TGCGCCAGCAGCTTACAAGGCGCAGATACGCAGTATTTT.

CDR3 protein: CASSMADGMNTEAFF. CDR3 coding DNA: TGTGCCAGTAGTATGGCAGACGGCATGAACACTGAAGCTTTCTTT. The rearrangement links TRBV19 to TRBJ1-1; D remains unclear. CDR1 LNHDA and CDR2 SQIVND come from the germline V gene (reference sequence). The CDR3 extends over 15 amino acids. V lost 3 bases, J lost 0 bases, and 11 bases lay in between.

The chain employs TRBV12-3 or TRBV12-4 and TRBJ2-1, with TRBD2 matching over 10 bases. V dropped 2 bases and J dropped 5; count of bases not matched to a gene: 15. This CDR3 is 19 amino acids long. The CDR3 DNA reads TGTGCCAGCAGTTTACTAGCGGGGGTGCCCTTGGGTAGCCACAATGAGCAGTTCTTC. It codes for CASSLLAGVPLGSHNEQFF.

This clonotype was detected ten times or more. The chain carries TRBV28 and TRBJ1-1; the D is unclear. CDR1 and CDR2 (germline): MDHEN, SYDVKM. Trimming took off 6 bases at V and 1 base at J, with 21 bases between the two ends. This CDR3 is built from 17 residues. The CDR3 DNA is TGTGCCAGCAGCCTAATTATTGGACTAGAAGAGAACACTGAAGCTTTCTTT. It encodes CASSLIIGLEENTEAFF.

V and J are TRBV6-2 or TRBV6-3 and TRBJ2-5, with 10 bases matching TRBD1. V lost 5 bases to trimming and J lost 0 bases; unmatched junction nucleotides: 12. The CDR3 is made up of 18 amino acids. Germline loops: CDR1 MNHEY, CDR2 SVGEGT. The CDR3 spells CASSNDRGQVPYQETQYF. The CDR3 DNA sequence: TGTGCCAGCAGTAACGACAGGGGGCAAGTCCCATACCAAGAGACCCAGTACTTC.

The CDR3 nucleotides read TGTGCCAGCAGCGTAGGGGTCTCCAGGGGGACTGAAGCTTTCTTT. This codes for CASSVGVSRGTEAFF. The chain couples TRBV9 to TRBJ1-1; 7 positions agree with TRBD1. This CDR3 comprises 15 residues. The V and J ends lost 0 bases and 5 bases, in that order; junction bases with no gene match: 7. Germline V gives CDR1 SGDLS, CDR2 YYNGEE.

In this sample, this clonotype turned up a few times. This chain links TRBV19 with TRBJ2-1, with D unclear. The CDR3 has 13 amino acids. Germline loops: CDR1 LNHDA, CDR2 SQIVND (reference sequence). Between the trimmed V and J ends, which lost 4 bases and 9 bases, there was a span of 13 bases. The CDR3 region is CASSTTRSAEQFF. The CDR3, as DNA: TGTGCCAGTAGTACCACTCGGAGCGCTGAGCAGTTCTTC.

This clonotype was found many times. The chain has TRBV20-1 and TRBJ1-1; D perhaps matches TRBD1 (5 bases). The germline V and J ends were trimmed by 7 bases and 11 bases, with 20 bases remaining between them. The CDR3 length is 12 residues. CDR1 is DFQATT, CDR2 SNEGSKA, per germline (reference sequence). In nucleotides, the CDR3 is TGCAGTGTGGGGCCGGCAGGGAAGCGGGCTTTCTTT. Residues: CSVGPAGKRAFF.

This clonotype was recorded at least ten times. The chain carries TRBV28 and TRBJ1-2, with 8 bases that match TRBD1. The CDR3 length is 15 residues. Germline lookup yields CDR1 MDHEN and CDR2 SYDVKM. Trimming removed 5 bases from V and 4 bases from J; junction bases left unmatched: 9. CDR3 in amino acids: CASSPPDRVGYGYTF. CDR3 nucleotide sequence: TGTGCCAGCAGTCCCCCGGACAGGGTGGGCTATGGCTACACCTTC.

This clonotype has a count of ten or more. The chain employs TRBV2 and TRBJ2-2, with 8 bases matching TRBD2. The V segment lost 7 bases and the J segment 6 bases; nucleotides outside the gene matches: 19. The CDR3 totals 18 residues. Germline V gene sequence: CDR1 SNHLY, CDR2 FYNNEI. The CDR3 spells CASNRAGLRGGMAGELFF. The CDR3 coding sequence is TGTGCCAGCAACCGCGCGGGGCTACGGGGGGGCATGGCCGGGGAGCTGTTTTTT.